This is a list of T cell receptor beta chains from one sample in a study of T cells after yellow fever vaccination. TCRdb processed the 5' RACE reads anew with MiXCR; each CDR3 protein has one entry. The sample records fewer than 450,000 distinct CDR3 sequences, less than 9.5% being singletons. The material sequenced was PBMCs, taken more than 40 days after the first yellow fever vaccination. The receptors originated from a man aged 18-30 years who received the YFV17D yellow fever vaccine. Both conserved end residues are part of each CDR3. The D gene is left open where the match is weak. Clone size is stated in some rows and not others, as once, few, many or a class when expanded.

CDR3 length,J gene,V gene,D gene,clone size,CDR3 protein,CDR3 DNA
18,TRBJ2-2,TRBV4-1,TRBD2,few,CASSQDKDVAGNTGELFF,TGCGCCAGCAGCCAAGATAAGGATGTAGCGGGGAACACCGGGGAGCTGTTTTTT
16,TRBJ1-1,TRBV5-6,TRBD1,NA,CASSPIPGQGYTEAFF,TGTGCCAGCAGCCCGATACCGGGACAGGGGTACACTGAAGCTTTCTTT
14,TRBJ1-6,TRBV6-1,NA,few,CASTTPGYNSPLHF,TGTGCCAGCACCACCCCAGGGTACAATTCACCCCTCCACTTT
13,TRBJ2-5,TRBV20-1,NA,NA,CSASQGRFETQYF,TGCAGTGCTAGTCAGGGGCGCTTTGAGACCCAGTACTTC
13,TRBJ2-2,TRBV2,NA,NA,CASSRANTGELFF,TGTGCCAGTAGCAGGGCGAACACCGGGGAGCTGTTTTTT
15,TRBJ2-3,TRBV6-1,NA,few,CASSEPAASTDTQYF,TGTGCCAGCAGTGAACCGGCGGCTAGCACAGATACGCAGTATTTT
11,TRBJ1-3,TRBV2,NA,few,CASSPRNTIYF,TGTGCCAGCAGTCCAAGAAACACCATATATTTT
13,TRBJ2-5,TRBV20-1,TRBD2,many,CSARRRGGETQYF,TGCAGTGCTAGACGTCGCGGGGGGGAGACCCAGTACTTC
14,TRBJ2-3,TRBV6-1,TRBD1,few,CASRVTGGTDTQYF,TGTGCCAGCAGGGTAACAGGGGGCACAGATACGCAGTATTTT
16,TRBJ1-1,TRBV5-1,TRBD1,NA,CASSPGTGGRGTEAFF,TGCGCCAGCAGCCCCGGGACAGGGGGCCGGGGGACTGAAGCTTTCTTT
14,TRBJ1-5,TRBV7-2,NA,few,CASSLAPSNQPQHF,TGTGCCAGCAGCTTAGCCCCCAGCAATCAGCCCCAGCATTTT
15,TRBJ2-3,TRBV7-9,TRBD1,many,CASSPGTGYTDTQYF,TGTGCCAGCAGCCCCGGGACAGGTTACACAGATACGCAGTATTTT
17,TRBJ2-1,TRBV27,NA,NA,CASSPWTGLSLLYEQFF,TGTGCCAGCTCCCCTTGGACGGGACTTTCCCTTTTATATGAGCAGTTCTTC
14,TRBJ1-3,TRBV12-3/TRBV12-4,TRBD1,few,CASSMTGGGNTIYF,TGTGCCAGCAGCATGACAGGGGGAGGAAACACCATATATTTT
16,TRBJ2-4,TRBV20-1,NA,few,CSATPASNGNREIQYF,TGCAGTGCTACCCCCGCCAGTAACGGGAATAGGGAGATTCAGTACTTC
15,TRBJ1-2,TRBV5-1,NA,NA,CASSLGGTKNYGYTF,TGCGCCAGCAGCTTGGGCGGGACAAAGAACTATGGCTACACCTTC
16,TRBJ2-3,TRBV12-3/TRBV12-4,NA,NA,CASRPPGVGLTDTQYF,TGTGCCAGCAGACCTCCCGGGGTCGGCCTCACAGATACGCAGTATTTT
16,TRBJ2-5,TRBV15,NA,few,CATSRDLPANQETQYF,TGTGCCACCAGCAGAGATCTTCCCGCCAACCAAGAGACCCAGTACTTC
17,TRBJ2-2,TRBV5-1,NA,NA,CASSLLASLGNTGELFF,TGCGCCAGCAGCTTGTTAGCTAGCCTCGGGAACACCGGGGAGCTGTTTTTT
11,TRBJ1-1,TRBV6-2/TRBV6-3,NA,NA,CASYKNTEAFF,TGTGCCAGCTATAAGAACACTGAAGCTTTCTTT
15,TRBJ2-1,TRBV28,TRBD1,NA,CATLRQGFTYNEQFF,TGTGCCACCTTAAGACAGGGTTTTACCTACAATGAGCAGTTCTTC
14,TRBJ2-5,TRBV9,TRBD1,NA,CASSVWGTGETQYF,TGTGCCAGCAGCGTATGGGGGACAGGAGAGACCCAGTACTTC
13,TRBJ1-1,TRBV12-5,NA,few,CASGLESGTEAFF,TGTGCTAGTGGTTTGGAATCTGGCACTGAAGCTTTCTTT
17,TRBJ2-1,TRBV7-9,NA,NA,CASSLVAGLGTYNEQFF,TGTGCCAGCAGCTTAGTGGCGGGACTCGGGACCTACAATGAGCAGTTCTTC
15,TRBJ2-4,TRBV7-6,NA,NA,CASSPGWRAKNIQYF,TGTGCCAGCAGCCCGGGGTGGAGGGCCAAAAACATTCAGTACTTC
16,TRBJ2-7,TRBV25-1,TRBD2,few,CASSEGGPAGWDEQYF,TGTGCCAGCAGTGAAGGAGGCCCAGCGGGGTGGGACGAGCAGTACTTC
15,TRBJ1-1,TRBV7-2,NA,NA,CASRRTGSGNTEAFF,TGTGCCAGCCGAAGAACAGGGTCAGGAAACACTGAAGCTTTCTTT
15,TRBJ2-2,TRBV29-1,NA,once,CSVEERGQNTGELFF,TGCAGCGTTGAAGAGAGGGGACAGAACACCGGGGAGCTGTTTTTT
15,TRBJ1-4,TRBV28,NA,NA,CASRGYGGMNEKLFF,TGTGCCAGCAGGGGGTACGGGGGGATGAATGAAAAACTGTTTTTT
16,TRBJ2-5,TRBV5-1,NA,many,CASSLAPASEGETQYF,TGCGCCAGCAGCTTGGCTCCTGCCTCGGAAGGAGAGACCCAGTACTTC
19,TRBJ1-5,TRBV6-5,TRBD1,NA,CASSYGGVNRGHSNQPQHF,TGTGCCAGCAGTTACGGCGGGGTGAACAGGGGCCATAGCAATCAGCCCCAGCATTTT
17,TRBJ2-6,TRBV12-3/TRBV12-4,NA,few,CASNSLQGGPGANVLTF,TGTGCCAGCAACAGCCTACAGGGCGGTCCTGGGGCCAACGTCCTGACTTTC
15,TRBJ2-1,TRBV4-1,NA,few,CASSQDRAGGNEQFF,TGCGCCAGCAGCCAAGATCGGGCCGGGGGCAATGAGCAGTTCTTC
12,TRBJ1-2,TRBV20-1,TRBD1,few,CSAGQGVYGYTF,TGCAGTGCCGGACAGGGGGTTTATGGCTACACCTTC
14,TRBJ2-7,TRBV29-1,TRBD1,NA,CSVEGDRETYEQYF,TGCAGCGTTGAAGGGGACAGGGAGACCTACGAGCAGTACTTC
14,TRBJ2-1,TRBV5-1,NA,many,CASSATLRANGKFF,TGCGCCAGCAGCGCCACGTTGCGGGCCAACGGAAAGTTCTTC
13,TRBJ1-2,TRBV7-6,TRBD1,NA,CASSLETGDGYTF,TGTGCCAGCAGCCTAGAAACAGGGGATGGCTACACCTTC
14,TRBJ2-7,TRBV21-1,NA,NA,CASSKRGSSYEQYF,TGTGCCAGCAGCAAACGGGGGAGCTCCTACGAGCAGTACTTC
14,TRBJ2-5,TRBV20-1,NA,few,CSAGLSGLQETQYF,TGCAGTGCCGGGTTGTCAGGGCTGCAAGAGACCCAGTACTTC
19,TRBJ2-2,TRBV5-1,TRBD2,many,CASSLQPRLAGASTGELFF,TGCGCCAGCAGCTTGCAGCCACGTCTAGCGGGTGCGAGCACCGGGGAGCTGTTTTTT
15,TRBJ2-1,TRBV5-1,TRBD2,few,CASSSGGTSTNEQFF,TGCGCCAGCAGCTCCGGTGGGACTAGCACCAATGAGCAGTTCTTC
13,TRBJ1-2,TRBV5-1,NA,few,CASSPGSAWGYTF,TGCGCCAGCAGCCCAGGGTCCGCATGGGGCTACACCTTC
16,TRBJ2-6,TRBV7-2,TRBD1,many,CASSTRTGPGANVLTF,TGTGCCAGCAGCACCCGGACAGGGCCTGGGGCCAACGTCCTGACTTTC
13,TRBJ2-1,TRBV10-3,NA,few,CAIRDTGSHEQFF,TGTGCCATCAGAGATACAGGGTCCCATGAGCAGTTCTTC
16,TRBJ2-3,TRBV6-1,NA,few,CASSAGRGRGTDTQYF,TGTGCCAGCAGCGCGGGACGCGGGCGCGGCACAGATACGCAGTATTTT
12,TRBJ1-1,TRBV12-3/TRBV12-4,NA,many,CASSRTNTEAFF,TGTGCCAGCAGCCGGACAAACACTGAAGCTTTCTTT
16,TRBJ2-5,TRBV6-1,TRBD1,NA,CASSPGQGPPQETQYF,TGTGCCAGCAGTCCGGGACAGGGGCCCCCTCAAGAGACCCAGTACTTC
14,TRBJ2-7,TRBV10-2,NA,few,CASSESGHSYEQYF,TGCGCCAGCAGTGAGTCGGGGCACTCCTACGAGCAGTACTTC
15,TRBJ1-6,TRBV4-1,TRBD1,NA,CASSSRRTGNSPLHF,TGCGCCAGCAGCTCCCGGCGGACAGGGAATTCACCCCTCCACTTT
13,TRBJ2-3,TRBV4-3,NA,few,CASSRRRTDTQYF,TGCGCCAGCAGCCGCCGCCGCACAGATACGCAGTATTTT
11,TRBJ2-7,TRBV7-2,NA,many,CASSQRYEQYF,TGTGCCAGCAGCCAGCGCTACGAGCAGTACTTC
15,TRBJ2-1,TRBV15,NA,many,CATSSFLEPYNEQFF,TGTGCCACCAGCAGCTTTCTGGAACCCTACAATGAGCAGTTCTTC
13,TRBJ2-3,TRBV7-2,NA,few,CASSFRGRDTQYF,TGTGCCAGCAGCTTCCGGGGAAGGGATACGCAGTATTTT
16,TRBJ2-5,TRBV7-2,TRBD1,many,CASSLGAGTGGETQYF,TGTGCCAGCAGCTTAGGGGCTGGGACAGGGGGGGAGACCCAGTACTTC
19,TRBJ2-3,TRBV11-2,TRBD2,few,CASSPGWASGGSFTDTQYF,TGTGCCAGCAGCCCCGGGTGGGCTAGCGGGGGGTCCTTCACAGATACGCAGTATTTT